What follows describes a single TCR beta chain. Its target is not known. This sample stems from a study of T cell responses to AZD1222 COVID-19 vaccine. General study results and limits: Nearly half of spike-specific TCRs reportedly target unmutated variant regions. Most donors were white British, females outnumbered males, and clonal diversity was possibly underestimated.

Trimming shortened V by 7 bases and J by 4 bases, and 8 bases separated the two germline ends. From germline, CDR1 is MNHEY and CDR2 SVGAGI. This CDR3 is built from 11 residues. Here immunoSEQ multiplex PCR was the method, and the copy in TCRdb shows in-frame clones only, minus some. The sample lists 150,000 to 160,000 clones, around nine tenths occurring once. The receptor comes from an adult in good health. The material sequenced was peripheral blood, taken on day 0 of AZD1222 vaccination. The genes are TRBV6-5 and TRBJ2-7; the D is unclear. The CDR3 here is CASTDGYEQYF. The CDR3 DNA reads TGTGCCAGCACAGACGGATACGAGCAGTACTTC.